This T cell receptor beta chain derives from a study of vaccination and CD4 T cells after COVID-19. The V gene's germline CDR1 is SGHAT and CDR2 FQNNGV. The germline V and J ends were trimmed by 3 bases and 7 bases, with 22 bases remaining between them. This CDR3 has 16 amino acids. TCRdb redid the calling of the PCR reads with MiXCR, one entry per CDR3 protein. The repertoire holds over 15,000 distinct CDR3 sequences, with approximately 66% as singletons. This chain links TRBV11-2 with TRBJ2-7; D might be TRBD2 (6 bases). The clonotype was recovered from a human donor who had recovered from COVID-19. This specimen consisted of CD4+ T cells from blood, obtained after SARS-CoV-2 vaccination. Here the CDR3 DNA reads TGTGCCAGCAGCTTTTCAGGCTCCAGCGGGTGGGCGGAGCAGTACTTC. This translates into CASSFSGSSGWAEQYF.